Detailed here is one TCR beta chain. This record comes from a study of cytomegalovirus exposure and HLA in healthy donors. Germline CDR1 SGHRS, CDR2 YFSETQ. The V segment lost 0 bases and the J segment 10 bases; nucleotides outside the gene matches: 10. The CDR3 is 16 amino acids. With 60 Vbeta and 13 Jbeta primers, the PCR was carried out. Some clones are missing from TCRdb's copy, which holds only in-frame ones; the method was immunoSEQ multiplex PCR. The sample carries roughly 140,000 clones, around 79% recorded once. This receptor was taken from a man aged 50 to 60 in good health and CMV-seropositive. Sequencing used PBMCs. J is TRBJ2-1 and V is TRBV5-1, with 10 positions matching TRBD1. The CDR3 DNA sequence: TGCGCCAGCAGCTTGGAACCCGGGACAGGGGCCGAGGAGCAGTTCTTC. This codes for CASSLEPGTGAEEQFF.